This is a list of T cell receptor beta chains from one sample in a study of blood T cell repertoires in COVID-19. Libraries were prepared by immunoSEQ multiplex PCR; TCRdb keeps only in-frame clonotypes and omits some of them. Here the sample spans 200,000 to 250,000 clones, less than 90% being singletons. The sample comprised PBMCs or T cells enriched from blood (not recorded which). These receptors originate from a middle-aged woman who had recovered from COVID-19. The CDR3 runs from the conserved cysteine through the conserved F or W. A D gene is named only where the DNA matches it firmly. A clone size is listed for some rows: how often the clone was seen (once, few, many), or a class if it is expanded.

D	size	V	J	DNA	CDR3
NA	NA	TRBV6-1	TRBJ2-5	TGTGCCAGCAGTGAACTACAGGGAGGGGAGACCCAGTACTTC	CASSELQGGETQYF
TRBD1	NA	TRBV6-5	TRBJ1-1	TGTGCCAGCAGAGGACAGGGTGGGGCTGAAGCTTTCTTT	CASRGQGGAEAFF
NA	once	TRBV5-6	TRBJ1-1	TGTGCCAGCAGCTCCGGGGGGGTCACTGAAGCTTTCTTT	CASSSGGVTEAFF
NA	NA	TRBV27	TRBJ2-3	TGTGCCAGCAGTTTATACAGTAGCACAGATACGCAGTATTTT	CASSLYSSTDTQYF
TRBD2	NA	TRBV7-2	TRBJ2-2	TGTGCCAGCAGCATACGACTAGCGGCCGGGGAGCTGTTTTTT	CASSIRLAAGELFF
NA	once	TRBV27	TRBJ1-4	TGTGCCAGCAGTTTTCAGGGAGGTCGTTCGGAAAAACTGTTTTTT	CASSFQGGRSEKLFF
TRBD1	once	TRBV28	TRBJ2-2	TGTGCCAGCCTAAAACATAGACCGGGGACAGGGCCCGGGGAGCTGTTTTTT	CASLKHRPGTGPGELFF
TRBD2	NA	TRBV10-1	TRBJ2-7	TGCGCCAGCAGTGAGGGGCTAGCGGGACCCTACGAGCAGTACTTC	CASSEGLAGPYEQYF
NA	NA	TRBV28	TRBJ1-1	TGTGCCAGCACAGATGCGAACACTGAAGCTTTCTTT	CASTDANTEAFF
TRBD2	NA	TRBV5-1	TRBJ2-2	TGCGCCAGCAGCTTGGCCACTACTAGCGGGAGAACCGGGGAGCTGTTTTTT	CASSLATTSGRTGELFF
TRBD1	NA	TRBV18	TRBJ2-5	TGTGCCAGCTCACCGACAGGGGGGGAAGAGACCCAGTACTTC	CASSPTGGEETQYF
TRBD2	NA	TRBV3-1/TRBV3-2	TRBJ2-1	TGTGCCAGCAGCCACGATATACTAGCGGCCTACAATGAGCAGTTCTTC	CASSHDILAAYNEQFF
NA	NA	TRBV6-5	TRBJ2-7	TGTGCCAGCAGCAGTCCGGAGGAAGGAGGCTACGAGCAGTACTTC	CASSSPEEGGYEQYF
TRBD1	NA	TRBV27	TRBJ2-1	TGTGCCAGCAAGCGGAGGACAGGGCCCAATGAGCAGTTCTTC	CASKRRTGPNEQFF
TRBD2	NA	TRBV6-5	TRBJ2-2	TGTGCCAGCAGCCTACTAGCGGAGGGCACCGGGGAGCTGTTTTTT	CASSLLAEGTGELFF
NA	NA	TRBV6-5	TRBJ1-1	TGTGCCAGCAGCTTCGGGACTAAAGCTTTCTTT	CASSFGTKAFF
TRBD1	NA	TRBV13	TRBJ1-2	TGTGCCAGCAGCTTAGAGGGGACAGGGGGCTTGAGCTATGGCTACACCTTC	CASSLEGTGGLSYGYTF
TRBD2	NA	TRBV3-1/TRBV3-2	TRBJ2-3	TGTGCCAGCAGCCAAGGCGGGAGGAATACGCAGTATTTT	CASSQGGRNTQYF
TRBD1	NA	TRBV2	TRBJ1-5	TGTGCCAGCAGTGAAGGACAGGGGGCTGGCCAGCCCCAGCATTTT	CASSEGQGAGQPQHF
NA	NA	TRBV7-9	TRBJ2-3	TGTGCCAGCAGCTCCAGACTATCCACGGATACGCAGTATTTT	CASSSRLSTDTQYF
TRBD2	NA	TRBV6-5	TRBJ2-5	TGTGCCAGCACTAGCGGTACGGAGACCCAGTACTTC	CASTSGTETQYF
NA	NA	TRBV9	TRBJ2-1	TGTGCCAGCAGCCCTGGGAGGAGCTCCTACAATGAGCAGTTCTTC	CASSPGRSSYNEQFF
TRBD1	NA	TRBV5-4	TRBJ1-2	TGTGCCAGCAGCACCAACAGGGGGCCCTATGGCTACACCTTC	CASSTNRGPYGYTF
NA	NA	TRBV24-1	TRBJ2-1	TGTGCCACCTCAGGGTACAATGAGCAGTTCTTC	CATSGYNEQFF
TRBD1	NA	TRBV11-2	TRBJ2-1	TGTGCCAGCAGCTTACGGGGACAGGGGTTCACAAATGAGCAGTTCTTC	CASSLRGQGFTNEQFF
TRBD1	NA	TRBV29-1	TRBJ1-4	TGCAGCGTTGAACTTGTTACAGGGGGGGGAAAACTGTTTTTT	CSVELVTGGGKLFF
NA	NA	TRBV19	TRBJ1-5	TGTGCCAGTAGTTCGGTCGGCAATCAGCCCCAGCATTTT	CASSSVGNQPQHF
NA	NA	TRBV19	TRBJ1-3	TGTGCCAGTAGTATCCGACAGACCTCTGGAAACACCATATATTTT	CASSIRQTSGNTIYF
NA	NA	TRBV6-1	TRBJ1-3	TGTGCCAGCAGTGAAAACAGGATGGGCACCATATATTTT	CASSENRMGTIYF
NA	NA	TRBV7-2	TRBJ2-1	TGTGCCAGCAGCGTTACAATGAATAGCAATGAGCAATTCTTC	CASSVTMNSNEQFF
NA	few	TRBV9	TRBJ1-2	TGTGCCAGCAGCGTAGCTCTCAACTATGGCTACACCTTC	CASSVALNYGYTF
TRBD2	NA	TRBV7-2	TRBJ2-5	TGTGCCAGCAGGAATCTAGCGGTCCAAGAGACCCAGTACTTC	CASRNLAVQETQYF
TRBD1	NA	TRBV6-5	TRBJ1-4	TGTGCCAGCAGCCCAGGACAGGGGTCTAATGAAAAACTGTTTTTT	CASSPGQGSNEKLFF
NA	NA	TRBV7-9	TRBJ1-2	TGTGCCAGCAGTCCCCCCGGGGGGGGCTTTGGCTACACCTTC	CASSPPGGGFGYTF
NA	few	TRBV18	TRBJ1-1	TGTGCCAGCTCATCCCGGTACACTGAAGCTTTCTTT	CASSSRYTEAFF
TRBD1	NA	TRBV30	TRBJ1-6	TGTGCCTGGAGTCCTAACCACAGGGGGAATTCACCCCTCCACTTT	CAWSPNHRGNSPLHF
NA	NA	TRBV5-8	TRBJ1-1	TGTGCCAGCAGCGCAGGGAACAGTCAAGTAGCTTTCTTT	CASSAGNSQVAFF
NA	NA	TRBV28	TRBJ1-2	TGTGCCAGCAGTGCAGGGTCCTATGGCTACACCTTC	CASSAGSYGYTF
NA	NA	TRBV7-2	TRBJ2-5	TGTGCCAGCAGCCTAGACGGAGGAAAGTGGAACCAAGAGACCCAGTACTTC	CASSLDGGKWNQETQYF
TRBD1	NA	TRBV7-9	TRBJ2-7	TGTGCCAGCAGCTCCTACAGGGGTTTGTCCTACGAGCAGTACTTC	CASSSYRGLSYEQYF
TRBD1	NA	TRBV5-6	TRBJ1-2	TGTGCCAGCAGCCCACGCGTGACAGGGGGCGGTGGCTACACCTTC	CASSPRVTGGGGYTF
NA	NA	TRBV19	TRBJ2-7	TGTGCCAGTAGCGAGTATACCTCGGACGAGCAGTACTTC	CASSEYTSDEQYF
NA	NA	TRBV28	TRBJ1-5	TGTGCCAGCACCCTGGGTGGGGGCCATCAGCCCCAGCATTTT	CASTLGGGHQPQHF
NA	NA	TRBV2	TRBJ1-3	TGTGCCAGCGATTCGGGGAGCTCTGGAAACACCATATATTTT	CASDSGSSGNTIYF
TRBD2	NA	TRBV6-1	TRBJ2-3	TGTGCCAGCAGTGAGGCTAGCGGGAGCACAGATACGCAGTATTTT	CASSEASGSTDTQYF
TRBD1	NA	TRBV2	TRBJ1-1	TGTGCCAGCAGTGGGACAGGGGGAAGGACTGAAGCTTTCTTT	CASSGTGGRTEAFF